A selection of T cell receptor beta chains follows, all from one sample in a study of blood T cell repertoires in COVID-19. Here immunoSEQ multiplex PCR was the method, and the copy in TCRdb shows in-frame clones only, minus some. Among around 93,000 clones listed, about 80% were seen once. Sequencing used peripheral blood. The source of these receptors is a man aged 80 or over with acute or convalescent COVID-19. The CDR3 runs from the conserved cysteine through the conserved F or W. A D gene is named only where the DNA matches it firmly. Size is omitted from some rows. Given values are once, few, many or a class for expanded clones.

>TRBJ2-2|TRBV5-5|.|few
TGTGCCAGCACCCCCGTCCTGAACACCGGGGAGCTGTTTTTT
CASTPVLNTGELFF
>TRBJ2-2|TRBV5-1|.|.
TGCGCCAGCAGCCGTGCAGGTCAGAACACCGGGGAGCTGTTTTTT
CASSRAGQNTGELFF
>TRBJ1-5|TRBV7-2|TRBD1|.
TGTGCCAGCAGCTCCCCAGGGGGCCAGGGTCAGCCCCAGCATTTT
CASSSPGGQGQPQHF
>TRBJ1-2|TRBV11-2|.|once
TGTGCCAGCAGCTTAGTGGCAGGGAACTATGGCTACACCTTC
CASSLVAGNYGYTF
>TRBJ2-7|TRBV10-1|TRBD2|.
TGCGCCAGCAGTCTGGGACTAGCGGGGGGAAGCGAGCAGTACTTC
CASSLGLAGGSEQYF
>TRBJ1-5|TRBV28|.|.
TGTGCCAGCAGCACCCCGGGGAACCCCCAGCATTTT
CASSTPGNPQHF
>TRBJ2-3|TRBV6-4|.|once
TGTGCCAGCAGTGACTCGCGGGGTACTAGCACAGATACGCAGTATTTT
CASSDSRGTSTDTQYF
>TRBJ1-4|TRBV29-1|.|.
TGCAGCGTGAGGGGGATGCCTAATGAAAAACTGTTTTTT
CSVRGMPNEKLFF
>TRBJ2-3|TRBV11-2|.|once
TGTGCCAGCAGCGTAACAGGGCCGGGTAATACGCAGTATTTT
CASSVTGPGNTQYF
>TRBJ1-2|TRBV12-5|TRBD1|once
TGTGCTAGTGGCTCCTGGACAGGGGGGGTTAGTGGCTACACCTTC
CASGSWTGGVSGYTF
>TRBJ1-2|TRBV6-2/TRBV6-3|.|.
TGTGCCAGCAGCCTGATTGACAGCCCCTTTGGTGATGGCTACACCTTC
CASSLIDSPFGDGYTF
>TRBJ1-4|TRBV5-5|.|.
TGTGCCAGCAGCCCGAGACCCCCGGTGGGGAGTGAAAAACTGTTTTTT
CASSPRPPVGSEKLFF
>TRBJ2-7|TRBV29-1|.|.
TGCAGCGTTGCTCTATGGGGCTCCGAGCAGTACTTC
CSVALWGSEQYF
>TRBJ1-1|TRBV18|TRBD1|.
TGTGCCAGCTCTAGGGACAGGAAGAACACTGAAGCTTTCTTT
CASSRDRKNTEAFF
>TRBJ2-7|TRBV7-2|TRBD1|.
TGTGCCAGCAGCTTAGGACAGGGGGCTGGGAACGAGCAGTACTTC
CASSLGQGAGNEQYF
>TRBJ1-4|TRBV19|.|.
TGTGCCAGTAGCCTTGGACAGAACCTCGAAAAACTGTTTTTT
CASSLGQNLEKLFF
>TRBJ2-2|TRBV11-2|TRBD1|.
TGTGCCAGCAGCCGGTGGACAGGGGGCACCGGGGAGCTGTTTTTT
CASSRWTGGTGELFF
>TRBJ2-2|TRBV9|TRBD1|once
TGTGCCAGCAGCGGCTACAGGGGGCGCAACGGGGAGCTGTTTTTT
CASSGYRGRNGELFF
>TRBJ1-6|TRBV19|TRBD1|.
TGTGCCACCTCGGAGGGGGCAAGGAATTCACCCCTCCACTTT
CATSEGARNSPLHF
>TRBJ2-2|TRBV6-5|.|.
TGTGCCAGCAGGACCGGACAAACTAACACCGGGGAGCTGTTTTTT
CASRTGQTNTGELFF
>TRBJ1-4|TRBV24-1|TRBD1|once
TGTGCCACCAGTGATGCGGGACAGGGGGCGGGAGCAACTAATGAAAAACTGTTTTTT
CATSDAGQGAGATNEKLFF
>TRBJ2-7|TRBV4-3|TRBD2|once
TGCGCCAGCAGCCAAGATAACGGGCGGGGGAGCTACGAGCAGTACTTC
CASSQDNGRGSYEQYF
>TRBJ2-7|TRBV14|.|.
TGTGCCAGCAGCCAAGGGGACAGGGCTCTAGCGGGTATCGAGCAGTACTTC
CASSQGDRALAGIEQYF
>TRBJ1-1|TRBV28|.|.
TGTGCCAGCAGCTCCGCTAGGGAGGGATCGAACACTGAAGCTTTCTTT
CASSSAREGSNTEAFF